This is a list of T cell receptor beta chains from one sample in a study of vaccination effects on CD4 cells after COVID-19. Libraries were prepared by immunoSEQ multiplex PCR; TCRdb keeps only in-frame clonotypes and omits some of them. The sample consists of 65,000 to 90,000 clones, nearly 75% of them appearing once. Their cognate antigens are unknown. This sample comprised CD4+ T cells from PBMCs cultured without peptide, obtained after COVID-19 vaccination. The receptors here all came from a human donor who received a COVID-19 vaccine. The CDR3 runs from the conserved cysteine through the conserved F or W. The D gene is left open where the match is weak. For some rows the clone size is stated as once, few or many, or as a class when expanded; others skip it.

cdr3_length,clone_size,j_call,v_call,d_call,cdr3_nt,cdr3_aa
16,.,TRBJ1-5,TRBV6-5,.,TGTGCCAGCAGTTACTCGGGGGTGTCTAGCAATCAGCCCCAGCATTTT,CASSYSGVSSNQPQHF
14,.,TRBJ1-2,TRBV9,.,TGTGCCAGCAGCGCGGGACACTATAGGGGGGGCTACACCTTC,CASSAGHYRGGYTF
14,.,TRBJ1-1,TRBV6-6,.,TGTGCCAGCAGTCGCCCTGGAGAGACCACTGAAGCTTTCTTT,CASSRPGETTEAFF
15,.,TRBJ2-1,TRBV15,.,TGTGCCACCGCCCTGCGGCGGGGGCCGTACAATGAGCAGTTCTTC,CATALRRGPYNEQFF
15,.,TRBJ2-6,TRBV19,.,TGTGCCACCTCACGCGGGGCCCCTGGGGCCAACGTCCTGACTTTC,CATSRGAPGANVLTF
15,.,TRBJ2-1,TRBV4-1,TRBD1,TGCGCCAGCAGCCAAGATCCACAGGGGGCCGATGAGCAGTTCTTC,CASSQDPQGADEQFF
14,once,TRBJ2-3,TRBV9,TRBD2,TGTGCCAGCAGTTACGGGGGGGTGGCAGATACGCAGTATTTT,CASSYGGVADTQYF
15,.,TRBJ1-1,TRBV19,.,TGTGCCAGTAGTATTAGGACGGTAATGAACACTGAAGCTTTCTTT,CASSIRTVMNTEAFF
15,.,TRBJ2-2,TRBV7-9,TRBD1,TGTGCCAGCAGCTATGGACAGGGGCGAACCGGGGAGCTGTTTTTT,CASSYGQGRTGELFF
13,.,TRBJ2-5,TRBV7-3,.,TGTGCCAGCAGCTCTCAACTGGGGGGGACCCAGTACTTC,CASSSQLGGTQYF
14,.,TRBJ1-2,TRBV7-2,.,TGTGCCAGCAGCCCACAAACAGGGATCGGTGGCTACACCTTC,CASSPQTGIGGYTF
15,few,TRBJ2-2,TRBV6-5,.,TGTGCCAGCAGTTACTCGTACAGGGAAACCGGGGAGCTGTTTTTT,CASSYSYRETGELFF
16,.,TRBJ2-1,TRBV19,.,TGTGCCAGTAGTACCCAGCCTTACAACTCCTACAATGAGCAGTTCTTC,CASSTQPYNSYNEQFF
16,once,TRBJ2-3,TRBV19,.,TGTGCCAGTAGTCCGGGACCCAAAGCCTCCACAGATACGCAGTATTTT,CASSPGPKASTDTQYF
15,.,TRBJ1-4,TRBV19,TRBD1,TGTGCCAGTAGTAGTAACAGGGGATCTAATGAAAAACTGTTTTTT,CASSSNRGSNEKLFF
16,.,TRBJ1-3,TRBV5-1,.,TGCGCCAGCAGCTTGGAATCCGTGGGGAATGGAAACACCATATATTTT,CASSLESVGNGNTIYF
16,.,TRBJ2-3,TRBV10-1,TRBD2,TGCGCCAGCAGTGACGGGCTAGCGGGGGGTCCAGATACGCAGTATTTT,CASSDGLAGGPDTQYF
14,few,TRBJ1-5,TRBV6-2/TRBV6-3,.,TGTGCCAGCAGCCAACAGGGAACCAATCAGCCCCAGCATTTT,CASSQQGTNQPQHF
14,.,TRBJ1-2,TRBV24-1,TRBD1,TGTGCCACCAGAGGGGAACAGGGGGACTATGGCTACACCTTC,CATRGEQGDYGYTF
13,.,TRBJ1-4,TRBV6-5,.,TGTGCCAGTTTAGGGTCTTTTAATGAAAAACTGTTTTTT,CASLGSFNEKLFF
17,.,TRBJ1-2,TRBV3-1/TRBV3-2,.,TGTGCCAGCAGCCTCCGTCTCGCCACGAATCGGGGCTATGGCTACACCTTC,CASSLRLATNRGYGYTF
18,.,TRBJ2-2,TRBV5-4,TRBD2,TGTGCCAGCAGCCCCGGGACTAGCGGGGGGCGGAACACCGGGGAGCTGTTTTTT,CASSPGTSGGRNTGELFF
11,.,TRBJ1-2,TRBV20-1,.,TGCAGTGCTTTTCACAGCTATGGCTACACCTTC,CSAFHSYGYTF
11,.,TRBJ2-2,TRBV12-3/TRBV12-4,.,TGTGCCAGCAATGGGGCCGGGGAGCTGTTTTTT,CASNGAGELFF
14,.,TRBJ1-2,TRBV20-1,TRBD1,TGCAGTGCTAGTATCGGGGACAGGGGCCATGGCTACACCTTC,CSASIGDRGHGYTF
13,few,TRBJ1-3,TRBV5-1,.,TGCGCCAGCAGCGCCGCACAGGGTGGAACCATATATTTT,CASSAAQGGTIYF
15,.,TRBJ2-2,TRBV9,.,TGTGCCAGCAGCGTCGACGAGGTGAACACCGGGGAGCTGTTTTTT,CASSVDEVNTGELFF
19,once,TRBJ2-6,TRBV2,.,TGTGCCAGCAGGGACCGGGCCTTAAATTCCGCCCCTGGGGCCAACGTCCTGACTTTC,CASRDRALNSAPGANVLTF
14,.,TRBJ2-5,TRBV11-2,.,TGTGCCAGCAGCCCATCCGGACAGCTAGAGACCCAGTACTTC,CASSPSGQLETQYF
14,.,TRBJ2-2,TRBV10-1,.,TGCGCCAGCATTATACAGGGGAGGATCGGGGAGCTGTTTTTT,CASIIQGRIGELFF
15,.,TRBJ1-1,TRBV27,TRBD1,TGTGCCAGCAGTAAACGGGACAGGACGCCGATCGAAGCTTTCTTT,CASSKRDRTPIEAFF
15,once,TRBJ1-6,TRBV18,.,TGTGCCAGCTCACAGGAAAGATCCTATAATTCACCCCTCCACTTT,CASSQERSYNSPLHF
15,.,TRBJ2-5,TRBV24-1,.,TGTGCCACCAGTGATCCGCGGGGGCCGGGAGAGACCCAGTACTTC,CATSDPRGPGETQYF
15,.,TRBJ1-1,TRBV5-1,TRBD1,TGCGCCAGCAGCTTCAACAGGGGGCTGAACACTGAAGCTTTCTTT,CASSFNRGLNTEAFF
16,.,TRBJ1-4,TRBV6-2/TRBV6-3,.,TGTGCCAGCAGTTCCAGTGTCGCAGGGTCGAACGAAAAACTGTTTTTT,CASSSSVAGSNEKLFF
21,.,TRBJ1-2,TRBV9,TRBD1,TGTGCCAGCAGCGTAACCACTAAAGACAGGGTGGGACGACTGATTGACTATGGCTACACCTTC,CASSVTTKDRVGRLIDYGYTF
18,few,TRBJ1-2,TRBV4-1,TRBD1,TGCGCCAGCAGCCAAGCTGGAAGGGACAGGGGGCGAGGATATGGCTACACCTTC,CASSQAGRDRGRGYGYTF
18,.,TRBJ2-1,TRBV18,TRBD2,TGTGCCAGCTCACCACCGAGACTAGCGGGAGCACCCTACAATGAGCAGTTCTTC,CASSPPRLAGAPYNEQFF
15,.,TRBJ2-3,TRBV5-4,.,TGTGCCAGCAGCTTGCCGGGGGGCGCCGGAGATACGCAGTATTTT,CASSLPGGAGDTQYF
13,.,TRBJ1-1,TRBV10-2,.,TGCGCCAGCACCTTACAGGGGAACACTGAAGCTTTCTTT,CASTLQGNTEAFF
16,.,TRBJ2-1,TRBV7-7,TRBD1,TGTGCCAGCAGCTTAGGGGGGACAGGTTCCTACAATGAGCAGTTCTTC,CASSLGGTGSYNEQFF
21,.,TRBJ1-2,TRBV18,TRBD1,TGTGCCAGCTCACCAATCCGAAGCTTTTTCCTCGACAGGGGGCCTAACTATGGCTACACCTTC,CASSPIRSFFLDRGPNYGYTF
12,.,TRBJ1-5,TRBV19,.,TGTGCCAGTACCCGGGGGAATCAGCCCCAGCATTTT,CASTRGNQPQHF
14,.,TRBJ2-5,TRBV10-2,TRBD1,TGCGCCAGCAGAGACAGGGGGCCCCAAGAGACCCAGTACTTC,CASRDRGPQETQYF
15,.,TRBJ1-5,TRBV6-5,TRBD1,TGTGCCAGCAGCCGCGCCCAGGGGGGCAATCAGCCCCAGCATTTT,CASSRAQGGNQPQHF
14,.,TRBJ2-3,TRBV29-1,TRBD2,TGCAGCTCTAGCGGGGCGACTAGCACAGATACGCAGTATTTT,CSSSGATSTDTQYF
13,.,TRBJ1-1,TRBV18,.,TGTGCCAGCTCACCCGGAGGAAACACTGAAGCTTTCTTT,CASSPGGNTEAFF
13,few,TRBJ1-5,TRBV2,.,TGTGCCAGCAGTGACGGAGGGGATCAGCCCCAGCATTTT,CASSDGGDQPQHF